Presented here are 13 T cell receptor beta chains from one specimen sequenced in a study of blood T cell repertoires in COVID-19. Some clones are missing from TCRdb's copy, which holds only in-frame ones; the method was immunoSEQ multiplex PCR. This sample carries 98,000 or so clones, less than 75% of them seen once, and the ten largest clones take about 2%. What was sequenced was peripheral blood. These receptors all come from a woman aged 40 to 50 with acute or convalescent COVID-19.

This chain connects TRBV27 to TRBJ1-2, with D unclear. The ends were cut back, 3 bases at V and 8 bases at J, with 16 bases in the middle. CDR3 length equals 14 residues. Germline V gives CDR1 MNHEY, CDR2 SMNVEV (reference sequence). The CDR3 loop reads CASSLTGELRGYTF. CDR3 coding DNA: TGTGCCAGCAGTTTGACCGGGGAACTTAGGGGCTACACCTTC.

This clone was detected only once. The V and J genes are TRBV9 and TRBJ1-1; possibly TRBD1 for D (6 bases). Trimming removed 0 bases from V and 4 bases from J, with 13 bases in between. This CDR3 has 15 amino acids. Germline V gene lookup returns CDR1 SGDLS and CDR2 YYNGEE. CDR3 bases: TGTGCCAGCAGCGTAGGTGGACAGCGGGGCACTGAAGCTTTCTTT. Translated, it gives CASSVGGQRGTEAFF.

The chain uses TRBV29-1 and TRBJ1-4; D may be TRBD1 (5 bases). The CDR3 runs 13 residues. V lost 4 bases and J 2 bases, leaving 8 bases between the germline ends. Germline CDR1 SQVTM, CDR2 ANQGSEA. For the CDR3, the DNA is TGCAGCGTTGGCGGGGGGACTAATGAAAAACTGTTTTTT. Translated: CSVGGGTNEKLFF.

This chain uses TRBV4-3 with TRBJ1-4; weak D call: TRBD1 (5 bases). V was shortened by 1 base and J by 0 bases, with 12 bases between the two germline ends. From germline, CDR1 is LGHNA and CDR2 YSLEER. This CDR3 is built from 17 residues. This CDR3 reads CASSQAPAGTTNEKLFF. The CDR3 coding sequence is TGCGCCAGCAGCCAAGCTCCCGCAGGGACAACTAATGAAAAACTGTTTTTT.

The chain carries TRBV5-6 and TRBJ1-4, with 7 bases aligning to TRBD1. Trimming removed 6 bases from V and 7 bases from J; junction bases left unmatched: 18. This CDR3 has 17 residues. Germline values: CDR1 SGHDT, CDR2 YYEEEE. CDR3 in DNA: TGTGCCAGCACCCGTCGACAGGGTTTAATTCAGGGTGAAAAACTGTTTTTT. It translates to CASTRRQGLIQGEKLFF.

The rearrangement links TRBV6-5 to TRBJ1-1; the match to TRBD1 covers 7 bases. The CDR3 contains 14 residues. Germline-derived CDR1 and CDR2 are MNHEY and SVGAGI. Germline trimming cut 6 bases from V and 1 base from J; bases unmatched to any gene: 5. CDR3: CASSYGQANTEAFF. CDR3 sequence (DNA): TGTGCCAGCAGCTACGGACAGGCGAACACTGAAGCTTTCTTT.

The chain carries TRBV6-5 and TRBJ1-1; maybe TRBD1 (6 bases). The germline CDR1 and CDR2 sequences are MNHEY and SVGAGI. The CDR3 is made up of 14 amino acids. Trimming took 5 bases from V and 1 from J, leaving 11 bases between them. The CDR3 reads CASSRDITNTEAFF. In DNA form, the CDR3 reads TGTGCCAGCAGTCGGGACATCACGAACACTGAAGCTTTCTTT.

The chain combines TRBV4-1 with TRBJ1-5, with 7 bases aligning to TRBD1. V lost 4 bases, J lost 6 bases, and 18 bases stayed unmatched. There are 18 residues in the CDR3. Germline lookup yields CDR1 MGHRA and CDR2 YSYEKL. The DNA for the CDR3 is TGCGCCAGCAGCCGCCGACAGGGAGCGCTGTCGGACGGTCAGCCCCAGCATTTT. It yields the protein CASSRRQGALSDGQPQHF.

This clone was picked up a small number of times. This chain uses TRBV19 with TRBJ1-3; no reliable D call. The CDR3 runs to 13 residues. Between the trimmed V and J ends, which lost 7 bases and 2 bases, there was a span of 9 bases. The germline V gene has CDR1 LNHDA and CDR2 SQIVND (reference sequence). CDR3 sequence: CASTGRTGNTIYF. Here the CDR3 DNA reads TGTGCCAGTACGGGGAGGACTGGAAACACCATATATTTT.

This clone has at least ten counts. The chain couples TRBV7-9 to TRBJ2-2; D might be TRBD1 (5 bases). Deletions cut 7 bases from V and 0 bases from J, with 9 bases between. The CDR3 has 14 residues. Germline CDR1 is SEHNR and CDR2 is FQNEAQ (reference sequence). CDR3 sequence (DNA): TGTGCCAGCAACTCAGGGACGAACACCGGGGAGCTGTTTTTT. This codes for CASNSGTNTGELFF. Using reference TRBV7-9 and TRBJ2-2 for the parts outside the CDR3, the full variable domain is DTGVSQNPRHKITKRGQNVTFRCDPISEHNRLYWYRQTLGQGPEFLTYFQNEAQLEKSRLLSDRFSAERPKGSFSTLEIQRTEQGDSAMYLCASNSGTNTGELFFGEGSRLTVL.

The rearrangement links TRBV9 to TRBJ1-1; 8 positions match TRBD1. The CDR3 loop spans 14 amino acids. Per germline, CDR1 SGDLS and CDR2 YYNGEE. V was pared by 3 bases and J by 1 base, with 2 bases of the junction left unmatched. CDR3 in amino acids: CASSADRGNTEAFF. The CDR3 region has the DNA TGTGCCAGCAGCGCAGACAGGGGGAACACTGAAGCTTTCTTT.

The chain couples TRBV11-2 to TRBJ1-6; 8 bases align to TRBD1. In germline, CDR1 is SGHAT, CDR2 FQNNGV. After removal of 0 bases from V and 6 bases from J, the junction contained 4 bases not matched to a gene. There are 16 residues in the CDR3. DNA for the CDR3: TGTGCCAGCAGCTTAGAAACAGGGGGGTTTAATTCACCCCTCCACTTT. It specifies CASSLETGGFNSPLHF.

This rearrangement joins TRBV24-1 to TRBJ2-2, with a possible D match to TRBD2 (5 bases). The CDR3 consists of 16 residues. Trimming took off 8 bases at V and 5 bases at J, with 20 bases between the two ends. Germline assignment: CDR1 KGHDR and CDR2 SFDVKD. CDR3 nucleotide sequence: TGTGCCACCACGGATTCGGCAGGAGGAGGAACCGGGGAGCTGTTTTTT. It codes for CATTDSAGGGTGELFF.